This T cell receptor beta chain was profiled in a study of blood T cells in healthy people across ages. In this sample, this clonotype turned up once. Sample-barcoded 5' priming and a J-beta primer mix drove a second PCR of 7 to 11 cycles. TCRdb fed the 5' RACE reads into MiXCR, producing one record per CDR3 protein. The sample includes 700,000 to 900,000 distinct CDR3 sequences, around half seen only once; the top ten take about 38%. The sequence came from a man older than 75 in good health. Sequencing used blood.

CDR3 sequence: CASSLRDYYEQYF. CDR3 sequence (DNA): TGTGCCAGCAGCTTGAGAGATTACTACGAGCAGTACTTC. The chain links TRBV11-2 to TRBJ2-7; D gene uncertain. CDR3 length equals 13 residues. The germline CDR1 and CDR2 sequences are SGHAT and FQNNGV. V was trimmed by 3 bases and J by 3 bases, leaving 9 bases between them.